The T cell receptor beta chain under discussion was sequenced for a study of shared clonotypes between healthy human individuals. Findings and limits, study-wide: Naive subsets typically showed greater estimated richness than memory subsets. Shared across a few donors were about 4.6% of the naive CD4 clonotypes.

Using immunoSEQ multiplex PCR, the repertoire was profiled, and TCRdb retains in-frame clones only, with some absent. Here the sample spans over 2 million clones, just under 95% being singletons. CD8 cells classed as naive were CD45RO-negative and positively selected for CCR7, excluding terminally differentiated effector memory CD45RA+ cells. Healthy HIV-negative adults with no recent acute infections or vaccinations were recruited as donors. V lost 1 base and J lost 2, with 6 bases in between. This CDR3 has 13 residues. The germline CDR1 and CDR2 sequences are MNHNS and SASEGT. To note about this clone: The antigen is unknown. The identical CDR3 is also encoded by other nucleotide sequences in the sample.

V is TRBV6-1 and J is TRBJ2-7; D ambiguous. The TCR was taken from a man aged 18 to 30 in good health. Sequencing was done on a sample of naive CD8+ T cells sorted from blood. The CDR3 region has the DNA TGTGCCAGCAGTGAAGACCGCGCCTACGAGCAGTACTTC. Protein product: CASSEDRAYEQYF.